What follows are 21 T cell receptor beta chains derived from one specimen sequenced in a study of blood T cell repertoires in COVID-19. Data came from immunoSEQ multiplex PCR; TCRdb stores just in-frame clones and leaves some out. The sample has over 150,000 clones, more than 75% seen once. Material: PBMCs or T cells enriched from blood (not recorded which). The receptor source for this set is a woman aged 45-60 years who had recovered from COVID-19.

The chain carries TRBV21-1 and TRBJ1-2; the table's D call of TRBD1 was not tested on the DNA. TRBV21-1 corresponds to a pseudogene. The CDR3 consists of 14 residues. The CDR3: CASSSCRDSYGYTF. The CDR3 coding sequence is TGTGCCAGCAGCAGCTGCCGGGACAGTTATGGCTACACCTTC.

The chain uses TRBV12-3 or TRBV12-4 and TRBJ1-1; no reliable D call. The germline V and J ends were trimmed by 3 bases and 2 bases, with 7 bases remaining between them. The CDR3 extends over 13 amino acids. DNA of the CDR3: TGTGCCAGCAGTTTGAGGGCTAACACTGAAGCTTTCTTT. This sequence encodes CASSLRANTEAFF.

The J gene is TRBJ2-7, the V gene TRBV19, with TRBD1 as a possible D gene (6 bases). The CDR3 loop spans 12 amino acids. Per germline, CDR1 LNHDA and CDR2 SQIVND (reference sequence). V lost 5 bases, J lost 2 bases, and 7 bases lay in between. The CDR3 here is CASSGQPYEQYF. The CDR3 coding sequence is TGTGCCAGTAGTGGACAGCCCTACGAGCAGTACTTC.

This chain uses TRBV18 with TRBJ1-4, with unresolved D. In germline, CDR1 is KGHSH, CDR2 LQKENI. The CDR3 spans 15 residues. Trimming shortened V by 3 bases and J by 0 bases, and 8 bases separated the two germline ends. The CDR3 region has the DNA TGTGCCAGCTCACCTAACATCGCAACTAATGAAAAACTGTTTTTT. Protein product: CASSPNIATNEKLFF.

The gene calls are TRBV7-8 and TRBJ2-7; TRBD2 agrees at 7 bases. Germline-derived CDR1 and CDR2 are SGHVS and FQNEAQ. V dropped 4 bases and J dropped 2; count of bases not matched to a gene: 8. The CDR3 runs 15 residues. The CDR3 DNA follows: TGTGCCAGCAGCTACGATCTAGCGGCACCCTACGAGCAGTACTTC. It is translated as CASSYDLAAPYEQYF.

As DNA, the CDR3 is TGTGCCAGTAGTAAAGCGTCGGGATACGCCGGGGAGCTGTTTTTT. Protein sequence: CASSKASGYAGELFF. V and J are TRBV19 and TRBJ2-2; the D gene is possibly TRBD2 (5 bases). The CDR3 extends over 15 amino acids. Trimming stripped 4 bases from V and 6 bases from J, with 15 bases between. Germline values: CDR1 LNHDA, CDR2 SQIVND (reference sequence).

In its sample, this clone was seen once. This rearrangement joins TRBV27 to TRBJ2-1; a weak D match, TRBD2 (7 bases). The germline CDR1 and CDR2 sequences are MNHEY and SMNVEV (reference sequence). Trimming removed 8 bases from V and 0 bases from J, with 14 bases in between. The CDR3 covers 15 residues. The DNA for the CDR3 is TGTGCCAGCCTCGGGGGGCCCCGCTCCTACAATGAGCAGTTCTTC. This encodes CASLGGPRSYNEQFF.

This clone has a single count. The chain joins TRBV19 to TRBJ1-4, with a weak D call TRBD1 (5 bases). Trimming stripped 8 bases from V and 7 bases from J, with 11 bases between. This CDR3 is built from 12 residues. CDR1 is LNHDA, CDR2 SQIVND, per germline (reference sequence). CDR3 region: CASADRGEKLFF. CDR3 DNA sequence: TGTGCCAGTGCCGACAGAGGTGAAAAACTGTTTTTT. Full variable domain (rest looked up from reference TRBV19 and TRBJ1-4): DGGITQSPKYLFRKEGQNVTLSCEQNLNHDAMYWYRQDPGQGLRLIYYSQIVNDFQKGDIAEGYSVSREKKESFPLTVTSAQKNPTAFYLCASADRGEKLFFGSGTQLSVL.

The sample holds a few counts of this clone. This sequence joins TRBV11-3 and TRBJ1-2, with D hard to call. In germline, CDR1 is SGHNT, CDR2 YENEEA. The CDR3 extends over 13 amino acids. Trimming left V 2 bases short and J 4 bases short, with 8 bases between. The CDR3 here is CASSLPAGYGYTF. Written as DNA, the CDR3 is TGTGCCAGCAGCTTACCGGCAGGCTATGGCTACACCTTC.

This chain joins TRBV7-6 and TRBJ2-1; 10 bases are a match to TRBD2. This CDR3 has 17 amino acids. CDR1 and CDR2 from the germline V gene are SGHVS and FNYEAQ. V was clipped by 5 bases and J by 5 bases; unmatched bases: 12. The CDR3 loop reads CASSLTASGRSNNEQFF. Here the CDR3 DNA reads TGTGCCAGCAGCCTGACGGCTAGCGGGAGATCGAACAATGAGCAGTTCTTC. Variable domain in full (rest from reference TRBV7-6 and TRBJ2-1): GAGVSQSPRYKVTKRGQDVALRCDPISGHVSLYWYRQALGQGPEFLTYFNYEAQQDKSGLPNDRFSAERPEGSISTLTIQRTEQRDSAMYRCASSLTASGRSNNEQFFGPGTRLTVL.

The CDR3, as DNA: TGTGCCAGCAGCAAACCCATCGCCCACACGTACACAGGGAAAGAGACCCAGTACTTC. It encodes CASSKPIAHTYTGKETQYF. The rearrangement links TRBV21-1 to TRBJ2-5; the table calls TRBD1, which could not be checked here. TRBV21-1 is classified as a pseudogene. The CDR3 is 19 residues long.

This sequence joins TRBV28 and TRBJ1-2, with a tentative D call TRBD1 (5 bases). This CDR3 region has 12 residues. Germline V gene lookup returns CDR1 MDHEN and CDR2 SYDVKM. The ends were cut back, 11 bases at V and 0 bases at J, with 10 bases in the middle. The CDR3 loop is CAGARANYGYTF. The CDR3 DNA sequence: TGTGCCGGGGCCCGGGCTAACTATGGCTACACCTTC.

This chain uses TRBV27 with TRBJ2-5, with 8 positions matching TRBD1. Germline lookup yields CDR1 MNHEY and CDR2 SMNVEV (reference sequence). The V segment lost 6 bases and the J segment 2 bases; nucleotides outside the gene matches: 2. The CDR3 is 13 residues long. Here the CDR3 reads CASRRTGQETQYF. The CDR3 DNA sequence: TGTGCCAGCAGAAGGACAGGGCAAGAGACCCAGTACTTC.

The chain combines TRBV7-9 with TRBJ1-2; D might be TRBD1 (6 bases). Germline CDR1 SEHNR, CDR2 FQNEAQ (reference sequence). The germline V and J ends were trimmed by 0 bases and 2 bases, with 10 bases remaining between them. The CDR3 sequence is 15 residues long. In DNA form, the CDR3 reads TGTGCCAGCAGCTTAGCTGTAACAGGGAACTATGGCTACACCTTC. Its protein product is CASSLAVTGNYGYTF. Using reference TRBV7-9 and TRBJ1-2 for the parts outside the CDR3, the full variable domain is DTGVSQNPRHKITKRGQNVTFRCDPISEHNRLYWYRQTLGQGPEFLTYFQNEAQLEKSRLLSDRFSAERPKGSFSTLEIQRTEQGDSAMYLCASSLAVTGNYGYTFGSGTRLTVV.

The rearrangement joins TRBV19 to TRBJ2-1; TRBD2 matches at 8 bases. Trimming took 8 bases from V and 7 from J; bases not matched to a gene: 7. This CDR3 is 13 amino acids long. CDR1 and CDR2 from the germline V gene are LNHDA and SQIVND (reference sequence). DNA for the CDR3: TGTGCCAGTTCGAGGACTAGCTGGAATGAGCAGTTCTTC. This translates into CASSRTSWNEQFF.

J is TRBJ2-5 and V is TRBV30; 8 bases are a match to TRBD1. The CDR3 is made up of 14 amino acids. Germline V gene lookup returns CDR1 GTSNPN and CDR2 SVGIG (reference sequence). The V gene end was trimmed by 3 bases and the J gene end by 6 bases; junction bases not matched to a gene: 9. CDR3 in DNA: TGTGCCTGGAGGGGAACAGGGGGTCTGCAGACCCAGTACTTC. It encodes CAWRGTGGLQTQYF.

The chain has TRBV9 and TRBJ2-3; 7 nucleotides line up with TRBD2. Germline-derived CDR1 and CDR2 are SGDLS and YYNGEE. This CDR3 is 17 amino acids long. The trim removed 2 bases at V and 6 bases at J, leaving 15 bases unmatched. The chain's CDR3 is CASSVRRGGTREDTQYF. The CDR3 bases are TGTGCCAGCAGCGTGAGAAGGGGCGGGACGCGGGAGGATACGCAGTATTTT.

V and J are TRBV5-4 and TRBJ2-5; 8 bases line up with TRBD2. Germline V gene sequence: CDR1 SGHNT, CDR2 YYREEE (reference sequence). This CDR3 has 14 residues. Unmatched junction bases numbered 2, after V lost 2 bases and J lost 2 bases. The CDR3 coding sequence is TGTGCCAGCAGCTTAGCGGGAGTGCAAGAGACCCAGTACTTC. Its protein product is CASSLAGVQETQYF.

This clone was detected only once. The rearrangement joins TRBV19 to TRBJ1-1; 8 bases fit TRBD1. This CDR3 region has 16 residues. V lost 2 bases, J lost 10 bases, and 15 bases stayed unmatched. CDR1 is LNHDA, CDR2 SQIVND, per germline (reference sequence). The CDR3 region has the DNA TGTGCCAGTAGTATACAAGGGACAGGCTCCCCTAGGGTAGCTTTCTTT. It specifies CASSIQGTGSPRVAFF.

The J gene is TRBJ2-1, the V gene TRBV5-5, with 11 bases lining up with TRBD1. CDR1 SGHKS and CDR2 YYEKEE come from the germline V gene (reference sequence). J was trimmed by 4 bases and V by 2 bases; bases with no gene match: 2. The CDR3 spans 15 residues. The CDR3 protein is CASSFGTGGYNEQFF. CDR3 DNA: TGTGCCAGCAGCTTTGGGACAGGGGGATACAATGAGCAGTTCTTC.

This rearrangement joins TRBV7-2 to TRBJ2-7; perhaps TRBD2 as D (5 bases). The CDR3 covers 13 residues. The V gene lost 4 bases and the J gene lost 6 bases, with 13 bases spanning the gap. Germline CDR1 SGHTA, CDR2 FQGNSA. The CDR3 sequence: CASSSRTFFEQYF. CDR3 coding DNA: TGTGCCAGCAGCTCGAGGACTTTCTTCGAGCAGTACTTC.